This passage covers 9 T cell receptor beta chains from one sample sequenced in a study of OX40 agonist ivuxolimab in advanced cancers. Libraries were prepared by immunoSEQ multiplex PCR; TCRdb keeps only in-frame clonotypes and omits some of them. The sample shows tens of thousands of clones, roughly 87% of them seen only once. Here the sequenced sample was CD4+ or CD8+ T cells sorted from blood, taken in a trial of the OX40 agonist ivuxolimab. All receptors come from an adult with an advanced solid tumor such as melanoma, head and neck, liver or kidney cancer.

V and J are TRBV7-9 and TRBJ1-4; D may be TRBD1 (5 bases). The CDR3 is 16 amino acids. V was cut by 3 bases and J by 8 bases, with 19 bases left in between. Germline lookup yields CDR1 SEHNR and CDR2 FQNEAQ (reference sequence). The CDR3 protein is CASSFSWDHREEKLFF. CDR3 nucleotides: TGTGCCAGCAGCTTCAGTTGGGACCATAGGGAAGAAAAACTGTTTTTT.

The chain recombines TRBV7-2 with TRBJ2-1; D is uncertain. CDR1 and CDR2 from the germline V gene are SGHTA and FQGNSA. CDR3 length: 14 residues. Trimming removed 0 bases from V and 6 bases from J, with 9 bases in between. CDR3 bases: TGTGCCAGCAGCTTAGCGGGGTGGGGCAATGAGCAGTTCTTC. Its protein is CASSLAGWGNEQFF. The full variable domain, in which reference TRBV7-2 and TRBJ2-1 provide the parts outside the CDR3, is GAGVSQSPSNKVTEKGKDVELRCDPISGHTALYWYRQSLGQGLEFLIYFQGNSAPDKSGLPSDRFSAERTGGSVSTLTIQRTQQEDSAVYLCASSLAGWGNEQFFGPGTRLTVL.

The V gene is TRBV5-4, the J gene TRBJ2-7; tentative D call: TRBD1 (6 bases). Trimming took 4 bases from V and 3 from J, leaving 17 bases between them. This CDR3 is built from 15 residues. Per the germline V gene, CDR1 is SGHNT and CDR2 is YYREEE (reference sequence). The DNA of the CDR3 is TGTGCCAGCAGCCGGGAACAGGGAAACCGCTACGAGCAGTACTTC. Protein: CASSREQGNRYEQYF.

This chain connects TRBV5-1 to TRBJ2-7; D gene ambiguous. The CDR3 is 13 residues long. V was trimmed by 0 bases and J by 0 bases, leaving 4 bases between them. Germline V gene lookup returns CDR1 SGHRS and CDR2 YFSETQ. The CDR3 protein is CASSLDISYEQYF. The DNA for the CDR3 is TGCGCCAGCAGCTTGGACATCTCCTACGAGCAGTACTTC.

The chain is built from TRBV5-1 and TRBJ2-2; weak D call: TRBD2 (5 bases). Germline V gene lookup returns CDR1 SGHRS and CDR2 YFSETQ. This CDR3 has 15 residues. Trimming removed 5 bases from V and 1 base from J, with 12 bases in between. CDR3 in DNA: TGCGCCAGCAGGGAGGCGGACCGGAACACCGGGGAGCTGTTTTTT. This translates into CASREADRNTGELFF.

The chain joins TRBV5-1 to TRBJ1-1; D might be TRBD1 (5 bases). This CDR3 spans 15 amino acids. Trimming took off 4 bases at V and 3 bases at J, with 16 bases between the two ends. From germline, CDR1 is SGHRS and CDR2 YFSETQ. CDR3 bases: TGCGCCAGCAGCACCCGGGGCCTCCCGGACACTGAAGCTTTCTTT. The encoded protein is CASSTRGLPDTEAFF.

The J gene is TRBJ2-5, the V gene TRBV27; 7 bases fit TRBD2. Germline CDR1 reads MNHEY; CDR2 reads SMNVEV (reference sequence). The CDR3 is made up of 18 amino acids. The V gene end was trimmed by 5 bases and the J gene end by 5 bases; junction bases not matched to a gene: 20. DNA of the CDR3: TGTGCCAGCAGTCCGCAGGGTCTTAGCTGGGGGGGGAAGGAGACCCAGTACTTC. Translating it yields CASSPQGLSWGGKETQYF.

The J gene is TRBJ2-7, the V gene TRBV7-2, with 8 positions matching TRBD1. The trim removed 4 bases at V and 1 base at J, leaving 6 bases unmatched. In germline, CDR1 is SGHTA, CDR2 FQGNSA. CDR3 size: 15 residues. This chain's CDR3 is CASSSPDRESYEQYF. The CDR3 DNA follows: TGTGCCAGCAGCTCTCCGGACAGGGAGTCCTACGAGCAGTACTTC.

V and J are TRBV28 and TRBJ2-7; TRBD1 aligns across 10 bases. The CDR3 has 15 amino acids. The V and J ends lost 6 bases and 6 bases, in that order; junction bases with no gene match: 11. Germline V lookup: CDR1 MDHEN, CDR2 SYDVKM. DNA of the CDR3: TGTGCCAGCAGCGCCACCGGGACAGGGGAGGTCGAGCAGTACTTC. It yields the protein CASSATGTGEVEQYF. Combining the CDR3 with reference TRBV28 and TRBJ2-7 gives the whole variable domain DVKVTQSSRYLVKRTGEKVFLECVQDMDHENMFWYRQDPGLGLRLIYFSYDVKMKEKGDIPEGYSVSREKKERFSLILESASTNQTSMYLCASSATGTGEVEQYFGPGTRLTVT.